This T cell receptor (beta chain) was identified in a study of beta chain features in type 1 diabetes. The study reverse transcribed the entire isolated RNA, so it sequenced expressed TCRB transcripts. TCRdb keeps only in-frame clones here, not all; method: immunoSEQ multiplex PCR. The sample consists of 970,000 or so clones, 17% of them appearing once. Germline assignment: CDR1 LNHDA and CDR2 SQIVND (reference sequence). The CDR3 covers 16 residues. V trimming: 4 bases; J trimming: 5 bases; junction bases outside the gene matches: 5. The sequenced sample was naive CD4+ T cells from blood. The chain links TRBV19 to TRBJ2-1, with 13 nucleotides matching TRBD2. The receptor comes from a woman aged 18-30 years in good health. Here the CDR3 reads CASSRSGTSGDNEQFF. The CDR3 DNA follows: TGTGCCAGTAGTAGGTCCGGGACTAGCGGGGACAATGAGCAGTTCTTC.